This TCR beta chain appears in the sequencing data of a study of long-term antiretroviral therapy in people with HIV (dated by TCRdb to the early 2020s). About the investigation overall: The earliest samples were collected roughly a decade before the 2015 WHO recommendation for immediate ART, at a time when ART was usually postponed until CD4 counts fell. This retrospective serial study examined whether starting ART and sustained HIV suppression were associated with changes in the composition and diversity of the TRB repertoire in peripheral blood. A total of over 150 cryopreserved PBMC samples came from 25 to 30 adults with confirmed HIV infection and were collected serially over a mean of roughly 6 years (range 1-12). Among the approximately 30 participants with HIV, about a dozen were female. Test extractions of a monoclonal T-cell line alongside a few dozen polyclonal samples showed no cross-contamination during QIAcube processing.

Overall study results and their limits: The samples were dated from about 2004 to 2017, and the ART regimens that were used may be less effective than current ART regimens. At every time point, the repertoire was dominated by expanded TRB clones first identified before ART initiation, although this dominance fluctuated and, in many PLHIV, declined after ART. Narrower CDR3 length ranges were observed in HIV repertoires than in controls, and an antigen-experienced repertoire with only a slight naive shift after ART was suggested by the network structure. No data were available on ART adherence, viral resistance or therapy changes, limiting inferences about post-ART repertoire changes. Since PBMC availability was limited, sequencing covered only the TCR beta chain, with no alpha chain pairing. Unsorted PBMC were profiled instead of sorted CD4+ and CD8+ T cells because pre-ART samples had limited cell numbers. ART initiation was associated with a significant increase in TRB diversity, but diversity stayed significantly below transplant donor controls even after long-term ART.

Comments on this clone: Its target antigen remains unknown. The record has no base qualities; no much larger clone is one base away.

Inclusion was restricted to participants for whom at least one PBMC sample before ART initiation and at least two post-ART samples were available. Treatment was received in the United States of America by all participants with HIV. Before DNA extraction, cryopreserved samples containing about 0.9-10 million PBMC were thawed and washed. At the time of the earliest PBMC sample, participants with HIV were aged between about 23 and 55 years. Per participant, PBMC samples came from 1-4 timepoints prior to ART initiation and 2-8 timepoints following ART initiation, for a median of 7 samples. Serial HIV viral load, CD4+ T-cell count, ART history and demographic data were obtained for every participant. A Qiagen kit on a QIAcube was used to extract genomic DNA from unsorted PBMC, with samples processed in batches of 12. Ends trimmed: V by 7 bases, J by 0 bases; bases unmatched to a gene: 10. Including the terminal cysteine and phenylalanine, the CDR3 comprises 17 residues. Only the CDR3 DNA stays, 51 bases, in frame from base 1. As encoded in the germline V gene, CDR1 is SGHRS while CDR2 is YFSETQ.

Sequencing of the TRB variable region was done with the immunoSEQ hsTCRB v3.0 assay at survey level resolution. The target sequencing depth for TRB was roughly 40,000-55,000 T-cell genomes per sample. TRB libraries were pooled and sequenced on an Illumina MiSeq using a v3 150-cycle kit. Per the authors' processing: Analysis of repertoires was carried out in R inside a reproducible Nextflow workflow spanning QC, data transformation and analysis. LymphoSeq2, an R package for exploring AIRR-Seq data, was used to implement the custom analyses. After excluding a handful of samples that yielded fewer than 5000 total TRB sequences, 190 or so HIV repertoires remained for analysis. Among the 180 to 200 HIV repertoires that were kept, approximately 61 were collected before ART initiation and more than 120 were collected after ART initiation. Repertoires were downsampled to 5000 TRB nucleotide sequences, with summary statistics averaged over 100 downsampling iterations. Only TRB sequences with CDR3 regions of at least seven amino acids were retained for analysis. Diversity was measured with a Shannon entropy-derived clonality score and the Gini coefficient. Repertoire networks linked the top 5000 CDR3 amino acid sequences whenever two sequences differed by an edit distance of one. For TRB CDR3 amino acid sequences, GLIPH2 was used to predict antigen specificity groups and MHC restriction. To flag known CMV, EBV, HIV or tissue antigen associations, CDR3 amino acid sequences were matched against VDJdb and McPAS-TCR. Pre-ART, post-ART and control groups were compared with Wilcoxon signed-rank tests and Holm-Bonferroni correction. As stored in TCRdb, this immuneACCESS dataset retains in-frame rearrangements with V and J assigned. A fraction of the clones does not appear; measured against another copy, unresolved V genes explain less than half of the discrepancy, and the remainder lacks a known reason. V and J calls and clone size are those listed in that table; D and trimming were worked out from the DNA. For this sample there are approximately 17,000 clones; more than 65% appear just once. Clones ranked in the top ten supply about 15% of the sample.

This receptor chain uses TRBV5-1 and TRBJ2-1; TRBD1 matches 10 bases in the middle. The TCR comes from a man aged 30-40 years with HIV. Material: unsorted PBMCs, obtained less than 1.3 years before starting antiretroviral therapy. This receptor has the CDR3 CASRSGQGVTSYNEQFF. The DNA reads TGCGCCAGCCGATCCGGACAGGGGGTTACCTCCTACAATGAGCAGTTCTTC.